This T cell receptor beta chain comes out of a study of T cell responses to AZD1222 COVID-19 vaccine. Second-dose intervals of approximately 4 or approximately 12 weeks were pooled. As for this clone: The antigen remains unidentified.

The repertoire was sequenced with immunoSEQ multiplex PCR; TCRdb's copy has only in-frame clones and lacks some. The sample includes about 100,000 clones, approximately 90% of them seen just once. The V and J ends lost 6 bases and 0 bases, in that order; junction bases with no gene match: 7. Germline CDR1 SGHAT, CDR2 FQNNGV. The CDR3 is 15 amino acids. Overall study results and limits: The study found Spike-specific TCR breadth and depth rose after two AZD1222 doses. Researchers took repertoire samples only after the peak T cell response had come.

This clonotype originated in an adult who received the AZD1222 COVID-19 vaccine. The chain is built from TRBV11-2 and TRBJ2-7; 8 positions agree with TRBD1. The sequencing used peripheral blood, collected 28 days after the second AZD1222 dose. Here the CDR3 reads CASSLDRALSYEQYF. For the CDR3, the DNA is TGTGCCAGCAGTTTGGACAGGGCACTCTCCTACGAGCAGTACTTC.